This T cell receptor beta chain was captured by sequencing in a study of neurological immune-mediated disorders. Study conclusions and caveats: HTLV-1-associated myelopathy had the most TCR clonal expansion, whereas multiple sclerosis had the least (lower than in healthy controls). None of the CDR3 amino acid sequences found in expanded clones was shared across subjects. This suggests that the TCR-beta repertoires were private in all groups.

Regarding this clonotype: Antigen: not known.

Germline CDR1 MNHEY, CDR2 SVGAGI. CDR3 size: 14 residues. Between the trimmed V and J ends, which lost 2 bases and 6 bases, there was a span of 11 bases. The cDNA came from 5'RACE with 10-nucleotide random UMIs. One entry per CDR3 protein, called by TCRdb with MiXCR from the 5' RACE reads. The sample contains 55,000 to 70,000 distinct CDR3 sequences, more than 9.5% of which appear only once. Unsorted libraries used 2 million PBMCs kept at -80 degrees C. This clonotype originated in a man aged 60 to 75 in good health. The sequencing input was PBMCs. V is TRBV6-5 and J is TRBJ1-5; D is uncertain. The CDR3 region is CASSYRGLGQPQHF. The CDR3 DNA sequence: TGTGCCAGCAGTTACAGAGGGTTAGGTCAGCCCCAGCATTTT.